Listed here are 18 T cell receptor beta chains from one sample, sequenced in a study of monozygotic twins with inflammatory bowel disease. TCRdb reanalyzed the 5' RACE reads and collapses them to one entry per CDR3 protein, without DNA. This repertoire comprises more than 350,000 distinct CDR3 sequences; its ten largest clones make up about 2.6%. The specimen was blood. All receptors derive from a human donor with ulcerative colitis or Crohn's disease, or a healthy co-twin of an affected twin (not recorded which).

The J gene is TRBJ2-5, the V gene TRBV15; the TCRdb D gene call, TRBD2, has no DNA to confirm it. This CDR3 region has 14 residues. Germline V CDR1 and CDR2: LNHNV, YYDKDF (reference sequence). CDR3 protein: CATSSGLAEETQYF.

The J gene is TRBJ2-3, the V gene TRBV27. This CDR3 comprises 13 residues. Per the germline V gene, CDR1 is MNHEY and CDR2 is SMNVEV (reference sequence). The CDR3 sequence: CASSLNRLDTQYF.

The chain is built from TRBV27 and TRBJ2-3. Germline V gives CDR1 MNHEY, CDR2 SMNVEV (reference sequence). CDR3 size: 14 residues. Here the CDR3 reads CASSLLESTDTQYF.

This rearrangement joins TRBV5-1 to TRBJ2-1; TCRdb proposes TRBD2, but this gene call is untestable without DNA. The germline V gene has CDR1 SGHRS and CDR2 YFSETQ. This CDR3 is built from 15 residues. The CDR3 sequence is CASSLVRGAINEQFF.

The chain is built from TRBV18 and TRBJ2-6. From germline, CDR1 is KGHSH and CDR2 LQKENI. The CDR3 length is 15 residues. CDR3 sequence reads: CASSPTGSGANVLTF.

V gene TRBV15 combines with J gene TRBJ1-5; the TCRdb call, TRBD1, lacks DNA for checking. In germline, CDR1 is LNHNV, CDR2 YYDKDF (reference sequence). The CDR3 runs to 15 residues. CDR3 sequence: CATSREGLSNQPQHF. Supplemented by reference TRBV15 and TRBJ1-5, the full variable domain reads DAMVIQNPRYQVTQFGKPVTLSCSQTLNHNVMYWYQQKSSQAPKLLFHYYDKDFNNEADTPDNFQSRRPNTSFCFLDIRSPGLGDTAMYLCATSREGLSNQPQHFGDGTRLSIL.

The chain employs TRBV5-1 and TRBJ2-1. The CDR3 runs to 14 residues. Per germline, CDR1 SGHRS and CDR2 YFSETQ. CDR3 in amino acids: CASSPTSSYNEQFF.

The chain employs TRBV28 and TRBJ1-5; TCRdb indicates TRBD1, and absent DNA this call remains unverified. The CDR3 runs to 14 residues. CDR1 and CDR2 from the germline V gene are MDHEN and SYDVKM. CDR3: CASSLSGAGQPQHF.

This sequence joins TRBV27 and TRBJ1-4; TCRdb's D call of TRBD1 is untestable without DNA. The CDR3 extends over 14 amino acids. Germline V gene data show CDR1 as MNHEY and CDR2 as SMNVEV (reference sequence). The CDR3 region is CASSRDRGSGKLFF.

The rearrangement joins TRBV29-1 to TRBJ2-1. Germline loops: CDR1 SQVTM, CDR2 ANQGSEA. The CDR3 totals 11 residues. The CDR3 is CSVDIYNEQFF.

The chain recombines TRBV29-1 with TRBJ2-1; with no DNA, the TCRdb D assignment of TRBD1 cannot be verified. Germline V gives CDR1 SQVTM, CDR2 ANQGSEA. This CDR3 contains 14 residues. The CDR3 reads CSVGYRGPPGEQFF.

This chain joins TRBV4-1 and TRBJ1-2; the D gene TCRdb calls, TRBD1, cannot be checked with no DNA. The CDR3 extends over 16 amino acids. Per germline, CDR1 MGHRA and CDR2 YSYEKL. This CDR3 is CASSQEGGVGNYGYTF.

The chain links TRBV20-1 to TRBJ2-7; TCRdb indicates TRBD1, and absent DNA this call remains unverified. Germline values: CDR1 DFQATT, CDR2 SNEGSKA (reference sequence). The CDR3 is made up of 13 amino acids. CDR3 in amino acids: CSAPGHQSYEQYF.

The chain combines TRBV27 with TRBJ2-2; TCRdb's assignment of TRBD2 cannot be checked, as there is no DNA. Per the germline V gene, CDR1 is MNHEY and CDR2 is SMNVEV (reference sequence). The length of the CDR3 is 17 residues. CDR3: CASSLEAGGKNTGELFF.

The CDR3 is CSARDPAGSTDTQYF. The chain employs TRBV20-1 and TRBJ2-3; without DNA, the TCRdb call of TRBD2 cannot be checked. Germline loops: CDR1 DFQATT, CDR2 SNEGSKA (reference sequence). This CDR3 has 15 residues.

This chain connects TRBV18 to TRBJ2-7. The germline CDR1 and CDR2 sequences are KGHSH and LQKENI. The CDR3 runs to 11 residues. The CDR3 region is CASSPAGEQYF.

The rearrangement uses TRBV6-7 and TRBJ2-7; TCRdb lists TRBD1, though no DNA is available to test this call. TRBV6-7 is placed among ORFs of uncertain function. This CDR3 has 13 amino acids. CDR3 sequence reads: CASIGGDAYEQYF.

V is TRBV7-2 and J is TRBJ2-6; the TCRdb D gene call, TRBD1, has no DNA to confirm it. This CDR3 is 19 amino acids long. The germline CDR1 and CDR2 sequences are SGHTA and FQGNSA. The CDR3 reads CASSLAGWDRVSGANVLTF. Full variable domain (rest looked up from reference TRBV7-2 and TRBJ2-6): GAGVSQSPSNKVTEKGKDVELRCDPISGHTALYWYRQSLGQGLEFLIYFQGNSAPDKSGLPSDRFSAERTGGSVSTLTIQRTQQEDSAVYLCASSLAGWDRVSGANVLTFGAGSRLTVL.